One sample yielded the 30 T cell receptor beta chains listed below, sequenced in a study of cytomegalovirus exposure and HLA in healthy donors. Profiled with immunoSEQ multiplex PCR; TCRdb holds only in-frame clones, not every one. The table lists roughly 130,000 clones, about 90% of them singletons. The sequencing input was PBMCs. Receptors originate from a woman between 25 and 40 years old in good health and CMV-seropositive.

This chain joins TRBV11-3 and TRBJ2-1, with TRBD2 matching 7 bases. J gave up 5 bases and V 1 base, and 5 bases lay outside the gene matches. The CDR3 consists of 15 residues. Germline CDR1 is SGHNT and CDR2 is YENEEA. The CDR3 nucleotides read TGTGCCAGCAGCTTAGTGGGTGGGAGGGACAATGAGCAGTTCTTC. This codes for CASSLVGGRDNEQFF.

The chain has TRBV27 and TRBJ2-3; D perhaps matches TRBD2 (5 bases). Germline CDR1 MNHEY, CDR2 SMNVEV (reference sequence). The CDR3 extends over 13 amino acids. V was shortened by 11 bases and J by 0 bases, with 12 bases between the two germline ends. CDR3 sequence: CAVSASSTDTQYF. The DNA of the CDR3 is TGTGCCGTTAGCGCTTCTAGCACAGATACGCAGTATTTT.

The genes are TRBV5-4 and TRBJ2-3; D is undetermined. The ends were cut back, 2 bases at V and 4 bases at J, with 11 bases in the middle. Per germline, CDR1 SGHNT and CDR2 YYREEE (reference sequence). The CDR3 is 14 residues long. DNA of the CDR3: TGTGCCAGCAGCTTATCAGGTTACTCAGATACGCAGTATTTT. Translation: CASSLSGYSDTQYF.

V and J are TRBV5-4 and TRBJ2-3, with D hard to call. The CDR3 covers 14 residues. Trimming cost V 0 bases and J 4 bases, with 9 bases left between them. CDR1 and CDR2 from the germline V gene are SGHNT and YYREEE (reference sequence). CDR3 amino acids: CASSLASVADTQYF. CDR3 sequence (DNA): TGTGCCAGCAGCTTGGCCTCGGTAGCAGATACGCAGTATTTT.

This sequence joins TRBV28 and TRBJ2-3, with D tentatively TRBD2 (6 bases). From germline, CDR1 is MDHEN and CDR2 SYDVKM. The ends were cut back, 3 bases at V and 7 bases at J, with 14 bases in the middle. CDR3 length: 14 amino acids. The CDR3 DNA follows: TGTGCCAGCAGTTTTCGTCCGGGAGTATATACGCAGTATTTT. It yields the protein CASSFRPGVYTQYF.

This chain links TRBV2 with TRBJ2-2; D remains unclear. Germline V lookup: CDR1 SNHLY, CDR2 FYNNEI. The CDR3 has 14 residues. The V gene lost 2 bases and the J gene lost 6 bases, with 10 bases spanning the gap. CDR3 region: CASSELSVAGELFF. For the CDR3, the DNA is TGTGCCAGCAGTGAACTCTCAGTGGCCGGGGAGCTGTTTTTT.

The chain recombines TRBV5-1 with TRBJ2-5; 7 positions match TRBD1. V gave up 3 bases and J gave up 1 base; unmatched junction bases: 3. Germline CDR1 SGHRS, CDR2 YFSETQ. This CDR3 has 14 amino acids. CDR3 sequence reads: CASSYGTVQETQYF. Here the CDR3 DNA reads TGCGCCAGCAGCTACGGGACAGTCCAAGAGACCCAGTACTTC.

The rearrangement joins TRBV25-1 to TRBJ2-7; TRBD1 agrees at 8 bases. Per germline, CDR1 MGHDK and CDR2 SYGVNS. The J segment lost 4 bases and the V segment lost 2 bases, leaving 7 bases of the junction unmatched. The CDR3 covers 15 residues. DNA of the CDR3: TGTGCCAGCAGTGAAAGTGGCAGGGGGCAGTACGAGCAGTACTTC. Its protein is CASSESGRGQYEQYF.

CDR3 bases: TGTGCCAGTAATTCCGGGACAGAGGGGTATAGCAATCAGCCCCAGCATTTT. This encodes CASNSGTEGYSNQPQHF. V gene TRBV6-4 combines with J gene TRBJ1-5, with TRBD1 matching over 7 bases. The CDR3 has 17 amino acids. Germline trimming cut 9 bases from V and 0 bases from J; bases unmatched to any gene: 14. Per the germline V gene, CDR1 is MRHNA and CDR2 is SNTAGT.

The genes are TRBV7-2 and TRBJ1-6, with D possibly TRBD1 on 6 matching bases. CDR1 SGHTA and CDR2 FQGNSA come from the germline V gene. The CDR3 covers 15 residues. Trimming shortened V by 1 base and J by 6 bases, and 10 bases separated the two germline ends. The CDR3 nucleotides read TGTGCCAGCAGCTTAGGAACAGGGACTAATTCACCCCTCCACTTT. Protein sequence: CASSLGTGTNSPLHF.

The CDR3 is CASSPSGGATGELFF. CDR3 bases: TGTGCCAGCAGTCCCTCAGGGGGCGCGACCGGGGAGCTGTTTTTT. V is TRBV27 and J is TRBJ2-2; 8 bases match TRBD1. The germline V gene has CDR1 MNHEY and CDR2 SMNVEV (reference sequence). This CDR3 contains 15 residues. With V trimmed by 5 bases and J by 5 bases, 7 bases remained unmatched.

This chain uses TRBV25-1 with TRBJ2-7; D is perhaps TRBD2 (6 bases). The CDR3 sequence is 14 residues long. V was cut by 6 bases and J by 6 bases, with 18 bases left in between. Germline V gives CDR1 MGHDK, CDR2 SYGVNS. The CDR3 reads CASRGGTATSEQYF. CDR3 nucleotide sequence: TGTGCCAGCAGAGGAGGGACTGCGACGTCCGAGCAGTACTTC.

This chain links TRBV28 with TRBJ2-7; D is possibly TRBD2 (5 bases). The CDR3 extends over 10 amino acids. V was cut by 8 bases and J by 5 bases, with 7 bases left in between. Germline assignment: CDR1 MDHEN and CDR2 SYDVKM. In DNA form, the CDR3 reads TGTGCCAGCGAGGGAAACGAGCAGTACTTC. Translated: CASEGNEQYF.

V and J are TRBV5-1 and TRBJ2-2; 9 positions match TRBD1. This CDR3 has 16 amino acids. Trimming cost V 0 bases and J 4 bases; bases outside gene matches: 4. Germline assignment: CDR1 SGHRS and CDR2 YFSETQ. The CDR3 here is CASSLARTGVTGELFF. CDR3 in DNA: TGCGCCAGCAGCTTGGCCCGGACAGGGGTCACCGGGGAGCTGTTTTTT.

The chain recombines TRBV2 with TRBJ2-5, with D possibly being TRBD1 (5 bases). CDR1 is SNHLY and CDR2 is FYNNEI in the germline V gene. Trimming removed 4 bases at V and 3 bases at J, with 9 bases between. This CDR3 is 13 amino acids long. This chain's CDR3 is CASSGAGKETQYF. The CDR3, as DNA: TGTGCCAGCAGTGGTGCAGGGAAAGAGACCCAGTACTTC. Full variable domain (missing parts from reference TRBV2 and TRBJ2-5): EPEVTQTPSHQVTQMGQEVILRCVPISNHLYFYWYRQILGQKVEFLVSFYNNEISEKSEIFDDQFSVERPDGSNFTLKIRSTKLEDSAMYFCASSGAGKETQYFGPGTRLLVL.

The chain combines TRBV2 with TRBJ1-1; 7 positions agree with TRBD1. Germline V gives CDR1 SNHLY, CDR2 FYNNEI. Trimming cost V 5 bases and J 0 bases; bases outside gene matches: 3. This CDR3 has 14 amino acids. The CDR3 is CASSLQGLNTEAFF. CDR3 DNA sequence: TGTGCCAGCAGTTTACAGGGGTTGAACACTGAAGCTTTCTTT.

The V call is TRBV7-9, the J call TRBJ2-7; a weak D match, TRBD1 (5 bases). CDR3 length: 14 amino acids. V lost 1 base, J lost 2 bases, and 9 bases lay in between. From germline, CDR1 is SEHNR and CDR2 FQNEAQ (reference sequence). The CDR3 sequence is CASSLGTPAYEQYF. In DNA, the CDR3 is TGTGCCAGCAGCTTAGGGACACCCGCCTACGAGCAGTACTTC.

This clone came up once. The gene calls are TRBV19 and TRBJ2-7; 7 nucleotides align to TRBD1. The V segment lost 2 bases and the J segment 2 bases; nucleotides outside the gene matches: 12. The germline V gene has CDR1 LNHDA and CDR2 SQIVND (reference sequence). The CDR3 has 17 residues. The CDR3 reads CASSISISGTAAYEQYF. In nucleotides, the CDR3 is TGTGCCAGTAGTATATCCATCTCCGGGACAGCAGCCTACGAGCAGTACTTC.

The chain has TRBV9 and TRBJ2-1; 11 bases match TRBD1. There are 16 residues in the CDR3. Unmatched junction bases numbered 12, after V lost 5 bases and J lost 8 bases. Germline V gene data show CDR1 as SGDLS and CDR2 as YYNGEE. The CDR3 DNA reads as TGTGCCAGCAGTAGGCGGGGGGACAGGGGGTACGATGAGCAGTTCTTC. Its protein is CASSRRGDRGYDEQFF.

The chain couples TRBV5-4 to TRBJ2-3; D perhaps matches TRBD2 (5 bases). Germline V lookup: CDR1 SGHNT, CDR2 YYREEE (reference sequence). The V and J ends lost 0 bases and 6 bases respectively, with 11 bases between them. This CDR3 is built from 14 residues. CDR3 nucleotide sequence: TGTGCCAGCAGCTTGGCCAAGGGAGCCGATACGCAGTATTTT. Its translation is CASSLAKGADTQYF.

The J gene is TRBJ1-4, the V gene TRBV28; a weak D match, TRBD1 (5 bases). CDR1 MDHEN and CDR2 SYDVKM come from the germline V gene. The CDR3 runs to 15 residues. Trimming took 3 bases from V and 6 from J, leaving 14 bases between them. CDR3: CASSFLPGGHEKLFF. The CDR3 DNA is TGTGCCAGCAGTTTCTTACCGGGGGGACATGAAAAACTGTTTTTT. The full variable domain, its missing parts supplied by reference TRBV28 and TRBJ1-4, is DVKVTQSSRYLVKRTGEKVFLECVQDMDHENMFWYRQDPGLGLRLIYFSYDVKMKEKGDIPEGYSVSREKKERFSLILESASTNQTSMYLCASSFLPGGHEKLFFGSGTQLSVL.

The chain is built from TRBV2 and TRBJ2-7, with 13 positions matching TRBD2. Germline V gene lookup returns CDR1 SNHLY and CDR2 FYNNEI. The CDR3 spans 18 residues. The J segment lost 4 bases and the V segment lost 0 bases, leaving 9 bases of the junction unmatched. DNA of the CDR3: TGTGCCAGCAGTGAAGCCGGGACTAGCGGGATAGCAGGTTACGAGCAGTACTTC. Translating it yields CASSEAGTSGIAGYEQYF.

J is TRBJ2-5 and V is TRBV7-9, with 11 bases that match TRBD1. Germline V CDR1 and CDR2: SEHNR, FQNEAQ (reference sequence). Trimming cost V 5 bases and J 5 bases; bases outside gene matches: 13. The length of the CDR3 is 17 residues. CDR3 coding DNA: TGTGCCAGCAGCCCGAATCTTAGGACAGGGGGCAGGGAGACCCAGTACTTC. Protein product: CASSPNLRTGGRETQYF.

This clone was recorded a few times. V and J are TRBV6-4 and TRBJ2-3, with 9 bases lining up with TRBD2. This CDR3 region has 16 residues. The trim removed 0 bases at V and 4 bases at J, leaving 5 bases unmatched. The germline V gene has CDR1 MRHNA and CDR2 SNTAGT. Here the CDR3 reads CASSDSRGGAPDTQYF. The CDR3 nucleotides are TGTGCCAGCAGTGACTCTCGCGGGGGGGCGCCAGATACGCAGTATTTT.

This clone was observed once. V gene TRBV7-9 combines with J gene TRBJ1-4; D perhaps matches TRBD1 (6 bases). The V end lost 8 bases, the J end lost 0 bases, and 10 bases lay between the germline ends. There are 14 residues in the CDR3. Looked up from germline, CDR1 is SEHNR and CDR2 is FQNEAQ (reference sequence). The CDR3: CASGQGSTNEKLFF. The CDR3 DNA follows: TGTGCCAGCGGCCAGGGGTCAACTAATGAAAAACTGTTTTTT.

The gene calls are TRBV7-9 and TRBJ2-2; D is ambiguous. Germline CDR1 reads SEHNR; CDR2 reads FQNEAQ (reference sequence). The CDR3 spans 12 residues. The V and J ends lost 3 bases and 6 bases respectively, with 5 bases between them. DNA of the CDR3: TGTGCCAGCAGCTTTACAGCCGGGGAGCTGTTTTTT. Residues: CASSFTAGELFF.

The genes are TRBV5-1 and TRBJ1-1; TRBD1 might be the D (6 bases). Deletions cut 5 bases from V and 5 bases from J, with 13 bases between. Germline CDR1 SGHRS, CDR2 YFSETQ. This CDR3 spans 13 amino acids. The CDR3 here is CASSWTEGTEAFF. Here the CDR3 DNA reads TGCGCCAGCAGTTGGACAGAGGGGACTGAAGCTTTCTTT.

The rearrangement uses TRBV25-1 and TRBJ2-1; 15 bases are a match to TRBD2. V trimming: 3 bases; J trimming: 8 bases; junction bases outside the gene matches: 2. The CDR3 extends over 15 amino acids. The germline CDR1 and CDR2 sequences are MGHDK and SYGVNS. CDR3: CASSDGLAGGDEQFF. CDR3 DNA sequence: TGTGCCAGCAGTGACGGACTAGCGGGGGGGGATGAGCAGTTCTTC.

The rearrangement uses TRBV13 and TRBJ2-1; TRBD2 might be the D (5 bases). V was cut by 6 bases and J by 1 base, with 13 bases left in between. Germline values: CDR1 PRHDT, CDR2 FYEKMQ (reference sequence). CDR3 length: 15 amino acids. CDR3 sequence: CASRPGMWSYNEQFF. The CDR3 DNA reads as TGTGCCAGCAGACCCGGGATGTGGTCCTACAATGAGCAGTTCTTC.

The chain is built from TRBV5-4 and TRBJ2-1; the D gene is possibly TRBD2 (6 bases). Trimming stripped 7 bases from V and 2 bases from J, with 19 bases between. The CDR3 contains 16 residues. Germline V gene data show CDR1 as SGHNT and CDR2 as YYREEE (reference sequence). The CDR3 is CASRHQVGGTYNEQFF. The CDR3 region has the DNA TGTGCCAGCCGCCACCAGGTCGGAGGGACCTACAATGAGCAGTTCTTC.